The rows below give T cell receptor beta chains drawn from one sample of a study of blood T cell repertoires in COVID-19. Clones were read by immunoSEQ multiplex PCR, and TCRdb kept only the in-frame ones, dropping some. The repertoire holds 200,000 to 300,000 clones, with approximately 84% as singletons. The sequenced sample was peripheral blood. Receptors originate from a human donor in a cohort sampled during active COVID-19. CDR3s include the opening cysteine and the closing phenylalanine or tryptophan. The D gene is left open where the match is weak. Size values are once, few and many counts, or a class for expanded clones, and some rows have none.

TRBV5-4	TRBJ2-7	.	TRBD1	CASSSGQGAWEQYF	TGTGCCAGCAGCTCGGGACAGGGGGCATGGGAGCAGTACTTC
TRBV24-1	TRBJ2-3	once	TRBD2	CATSDLREDKRGGLRPVDTQYF	TGTGCCACCAGTGATTTGAGGGAGGATAAGCGGGGGGGCCTTCGTCCGGTAGATACGCAGTATTTT
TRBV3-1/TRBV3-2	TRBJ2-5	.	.	CASSQAEEAPGTQYF	TGTGCCAGCAGCCAAGCGGAGGAAGCCCCTGGGACCCAGTACTTC
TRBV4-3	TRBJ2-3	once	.	CASSSRGTRTDTQYF	TGCGCCAGCAGCTCCCGAGGCACGCGCACAGATACGCAGTATTTT
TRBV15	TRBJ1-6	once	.	CATSSLNSPLHF	TGTGCCACCAGCAGTCTGAATTCACCCCTCCACTTT
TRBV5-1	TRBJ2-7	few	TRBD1	CASSPRQGVNEQYF	TGCGCCAGCAGCCCGAGACAGGGAGTAAACGAGCAGTACTTC
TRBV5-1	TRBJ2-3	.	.	CASSLDPGWRDTQYF	TGCGCCAGCAGCTTGGACCCAGGGTGGAGAGATACGCAGTATTTT
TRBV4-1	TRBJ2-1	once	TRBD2	CASSPAGGLYEQFF	TGCGCCAGCAGCCCAGCGGGGGGGCTCTATGAGCAGTTCTTC
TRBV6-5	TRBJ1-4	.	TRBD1	CASSMTGRGEKLFF	TGTGCCAGCAGTATGACAGGGCGGGGTGAAAAACTGTTTTTT
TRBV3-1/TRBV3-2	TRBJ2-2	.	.	CASSHPEDTGELFF	TGTGCCAGCAGCCACCCAGAGGACACCGGGGAGCTGTTTTTT
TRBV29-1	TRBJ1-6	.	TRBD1	CSVRGRIDSPLHF	TGCAGCGTCAGGGGGCGAATTGATTCACCCCTCCACTTT
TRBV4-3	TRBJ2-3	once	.	CASSRGPLGATDTQYF	TGCGCCAGCAGCCGAGGCCCCTTGGGGGCCACAGATACGCAGTATTTT
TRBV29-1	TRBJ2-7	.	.	CSVGGQGSTYEQYF	TGCAGCGTTGGGGGGCAGGGTAGCACCTACGAGCAGTACTTC
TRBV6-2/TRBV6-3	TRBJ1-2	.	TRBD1	CASSRTDRDYGYTF	TGTGCCAGCAGTAGAACTGACAGGGACTATGGCTACACCTTC
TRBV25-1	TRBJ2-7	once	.	CASSEPGHLYEQYF	TGTGCCAGCAGTGAACCGGGACACCTCTACGAGCAGTACTTC
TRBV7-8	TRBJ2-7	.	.	CASSLDSSYEQYF	TGTGCCAGCAGCTTAGACAGCTCCTACGAGCAGTACTTC
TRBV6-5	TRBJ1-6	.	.	CASSYRGGSYNSPLHF	TGTGCCAGCAGTTACAGGGGTGGGTCCTATAATTCACCCCTCCACTTT
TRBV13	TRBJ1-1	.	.	CASSPQTGPNTEAFF	TGTGCCAGCAGCCCACAGACAGGTCCCAACACTGAAGCTTTCTTT
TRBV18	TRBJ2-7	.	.	CASSPKGQGLYF	TGTGCCAGCTCACCAAAGGGCCAGGGTCTGTACTTC
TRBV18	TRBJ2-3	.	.	CASSPRRGRVTDTQYF	TGTGCCAGCTCACCAAGGAGGGGCAGGGTCACAGATACGCAGTATTTT
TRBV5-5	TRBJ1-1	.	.	CASSLGGGQTEAFF	TGTGCCAGCAGCTTGGGCGGGGGGCAGACTGAAGCTTTCTTT
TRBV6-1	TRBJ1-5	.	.	CASSEAWDMPQHF	TGTGCCAGCAGTGAGGCGTGGGACATGCCCCAGCATTTT
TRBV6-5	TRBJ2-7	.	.	CASSRLQGAGYEQYF	TGTGCCAGCAGTCGACTACAGGGCGCAGGCTACGAGCAGTACTTC
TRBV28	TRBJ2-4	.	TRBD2	CASSDPGTSGGNIQYF	TGTGCCAGCAGTGATCCCGGGACTAGCGGGGGTAACATTCAGTACTTC
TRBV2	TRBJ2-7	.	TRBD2	CASSRSRLAGGGEQYF	TGTGCCAGCAGTCGTAGTAGACTAGCGGGAGGAGGAGAGCAGTACTTC
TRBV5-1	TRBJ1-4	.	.	CASSLGWTDIRATNEKLFF	TGCGCCAGCAGCTTGGGTTGGACAGATATACGGGCAACTAATGAAAAACTGTTTTTT
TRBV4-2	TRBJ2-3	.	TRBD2	CASSQDRMRETPDTQYF	TGTGCCAGCAGCCAAGATCGGATGCGGGAGACCCCAGATACGCAGTATTTT
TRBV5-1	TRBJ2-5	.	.	CASSLAGYQETQYF	TGCGCCAGCAGCTTGGCCGGGTACCAAGAGACCCAGTACTTC
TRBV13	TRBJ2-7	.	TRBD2	CASSLAETSGSSYEQYF	TGTGCCAGCAGCTTAGCTGAGACTAGCGGGAGCTCCTACGAGCAGTACTTC